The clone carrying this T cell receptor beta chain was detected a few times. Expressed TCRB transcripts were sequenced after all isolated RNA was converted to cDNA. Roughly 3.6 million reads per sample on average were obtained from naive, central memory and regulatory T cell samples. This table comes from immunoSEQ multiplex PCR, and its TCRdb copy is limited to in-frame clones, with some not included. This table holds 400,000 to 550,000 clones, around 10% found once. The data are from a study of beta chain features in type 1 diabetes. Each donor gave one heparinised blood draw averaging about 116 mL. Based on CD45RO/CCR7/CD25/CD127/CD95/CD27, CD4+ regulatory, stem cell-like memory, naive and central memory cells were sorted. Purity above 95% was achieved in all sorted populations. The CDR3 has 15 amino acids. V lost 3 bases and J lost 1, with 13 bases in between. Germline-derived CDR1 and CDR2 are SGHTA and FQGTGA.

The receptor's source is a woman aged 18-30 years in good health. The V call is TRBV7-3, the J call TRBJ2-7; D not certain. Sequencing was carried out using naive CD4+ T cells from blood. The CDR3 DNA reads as TGTGCCAGCAGCTTGGTGACAACGGAATCCTACGAGCAGTACTTC. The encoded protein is CASSLVTTESYEQYF.